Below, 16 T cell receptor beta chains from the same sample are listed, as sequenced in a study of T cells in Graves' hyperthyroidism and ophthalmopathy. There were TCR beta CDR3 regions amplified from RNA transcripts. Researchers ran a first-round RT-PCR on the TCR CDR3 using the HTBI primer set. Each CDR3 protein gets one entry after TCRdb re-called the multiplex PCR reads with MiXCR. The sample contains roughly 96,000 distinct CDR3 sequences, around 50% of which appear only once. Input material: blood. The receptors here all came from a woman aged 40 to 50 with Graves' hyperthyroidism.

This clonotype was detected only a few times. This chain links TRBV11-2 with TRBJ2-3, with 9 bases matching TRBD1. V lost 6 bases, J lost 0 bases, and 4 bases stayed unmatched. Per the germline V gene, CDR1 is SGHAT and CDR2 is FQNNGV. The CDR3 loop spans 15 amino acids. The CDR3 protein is CASSPGTGSTDTQYF. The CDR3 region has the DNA TGTGCCAGCAGTCCCGGGACAGGGAGCACAGATACGCAGTATTTT.

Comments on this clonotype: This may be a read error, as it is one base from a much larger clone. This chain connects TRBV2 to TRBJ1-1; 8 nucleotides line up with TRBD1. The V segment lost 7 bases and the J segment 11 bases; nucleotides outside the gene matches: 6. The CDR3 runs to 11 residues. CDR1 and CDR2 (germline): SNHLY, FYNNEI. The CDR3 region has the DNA TGTGCCAGCATTTCGGACAGGGTGGCTTTCTTT. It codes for CASISDRVAFF.

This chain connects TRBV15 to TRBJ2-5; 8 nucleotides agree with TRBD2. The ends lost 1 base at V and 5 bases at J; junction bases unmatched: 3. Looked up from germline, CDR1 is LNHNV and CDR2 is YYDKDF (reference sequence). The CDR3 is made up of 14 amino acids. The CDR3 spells CATSRAGGAETQYF. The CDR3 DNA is TGTGCCACCAGCAGAGCGGGGGGGGCCGAGACCCAGTACTTC.

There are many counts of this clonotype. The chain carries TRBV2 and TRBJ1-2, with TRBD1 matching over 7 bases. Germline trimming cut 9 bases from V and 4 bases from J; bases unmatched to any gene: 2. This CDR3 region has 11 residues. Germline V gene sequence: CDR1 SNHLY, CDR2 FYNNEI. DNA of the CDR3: TGTGCCAGACAGGGGATCTATGGCTACACCTTC. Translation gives CARQGIYGYTF.

The CDR3 DNA reads TGCAGCGTTGAAGCCAGGCCTTCGACGTCCAATGAGCAGTTCTTC. Its translation is CSVEARPSTSNEQFF. This chain joins TRBV29-1 and TRBJ2-1; no clear D gene. V lost 1 base and J 6 bases, leaving 16 bases between the germline ends. The CDR3 extends over 15 amino acids. CDR1 is SQVTM, CDR2 ANQGSEA, per germline.

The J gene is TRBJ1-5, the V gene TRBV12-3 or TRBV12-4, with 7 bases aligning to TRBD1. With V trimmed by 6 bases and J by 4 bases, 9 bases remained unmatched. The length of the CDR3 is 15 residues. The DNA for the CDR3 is TGTGCCAGCAGCCCAACAGGGGCCCGAAATCAGCCCCAGCATTTT. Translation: CASSPTGARNQPQHF.

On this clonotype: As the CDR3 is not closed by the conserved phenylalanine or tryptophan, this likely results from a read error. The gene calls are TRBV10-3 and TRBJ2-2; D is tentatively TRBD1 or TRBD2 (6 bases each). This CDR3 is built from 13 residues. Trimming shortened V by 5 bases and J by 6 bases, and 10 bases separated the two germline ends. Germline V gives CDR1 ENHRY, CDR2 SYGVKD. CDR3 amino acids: CAISYREAGELFL. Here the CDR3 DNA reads TGTGCCATCAGTTACAGGGAGGCCGGGGAGCTGTTTCTT.

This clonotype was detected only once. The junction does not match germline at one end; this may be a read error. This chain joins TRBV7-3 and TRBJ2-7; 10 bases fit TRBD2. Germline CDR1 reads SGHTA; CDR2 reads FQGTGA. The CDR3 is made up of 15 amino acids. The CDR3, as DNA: TGCGCCAGCAGCTTAGGTACTAGCGGGATCGGCGAGCAGTACTTC. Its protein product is CASSLGTSGIGEQYF.

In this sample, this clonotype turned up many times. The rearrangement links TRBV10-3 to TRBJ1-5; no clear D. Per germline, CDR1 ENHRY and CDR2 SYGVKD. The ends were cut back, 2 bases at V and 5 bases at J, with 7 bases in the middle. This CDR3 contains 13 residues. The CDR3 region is CAISEVRDQPQHF. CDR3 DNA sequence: TGTGCCATCAGTGAGGTCCGGGATCAGCCCCAGCATTTT.

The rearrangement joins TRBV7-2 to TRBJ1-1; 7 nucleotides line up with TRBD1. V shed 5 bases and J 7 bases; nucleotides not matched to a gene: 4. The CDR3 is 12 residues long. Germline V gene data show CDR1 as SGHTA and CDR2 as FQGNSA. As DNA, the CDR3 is TGTGCCAGCAGCCCGGGGACAGATGAAGCTTTCTTT. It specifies CASSPGTDEAFF.

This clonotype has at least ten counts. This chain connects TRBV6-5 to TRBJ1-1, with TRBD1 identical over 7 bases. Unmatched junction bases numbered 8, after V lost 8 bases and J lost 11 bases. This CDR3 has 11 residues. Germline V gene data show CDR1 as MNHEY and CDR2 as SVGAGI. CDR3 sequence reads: CASRVGGTAFF. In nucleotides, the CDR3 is TGTGCCAGCCGTGTAGGGGGCACGGCTTTCTTT.

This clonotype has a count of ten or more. The CDR3 DNA follows: TGTGCCAGCAGCCCCGCGGTTGAGGCTTATGGAAACACCATATATTTT. It codes for CASSPAVEAYGNTIYF. This chain uses TRBV7-9 with TRBJ1-3; D is undetermined. V was clipped by 5 bases and J by 3 bases, with 17 bases between them. The CDR3 has 16 amino acids. Looked up from germline, CDR1 is SEHNR and CDR2 is FQNEAQ (reference sequence). The whole variable domain, filled in from reference TRBV7-9 and TRBJ1-3, reads DTGVSQNPRHKITKRGQNVTFRCDPISEHNRLYWYRQTLGQGPEFLTYFQNEAQLEKSRLLSDRFSAERPKGSFSTLEIQRTEQGDSAMYLCASSPAVEAYGNTIYFGEGSWLTVV.

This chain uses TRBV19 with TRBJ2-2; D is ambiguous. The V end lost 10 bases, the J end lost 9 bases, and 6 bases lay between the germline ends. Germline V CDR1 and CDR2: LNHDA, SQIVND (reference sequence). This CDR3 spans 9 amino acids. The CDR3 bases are TGTGCCACCCCCAGGGAGCTGTTTTTT. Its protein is CATPRELFF.

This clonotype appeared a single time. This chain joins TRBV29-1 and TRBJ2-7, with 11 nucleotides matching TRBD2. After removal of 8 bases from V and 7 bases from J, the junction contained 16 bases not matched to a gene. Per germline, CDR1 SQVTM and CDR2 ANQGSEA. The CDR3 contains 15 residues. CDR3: CSSCQISGRAREQYF. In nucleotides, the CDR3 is TGCAGCTCCTGCCAGATTAGCGGGAGGGCCAGAGAGCAGTACTTC.

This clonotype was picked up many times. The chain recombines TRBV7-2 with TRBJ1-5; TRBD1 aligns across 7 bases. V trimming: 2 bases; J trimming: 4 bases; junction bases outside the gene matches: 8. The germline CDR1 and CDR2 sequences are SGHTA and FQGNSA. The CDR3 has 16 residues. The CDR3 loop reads CASSLYGGDSNQPQHF. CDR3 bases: TGTGCCAGCAGCTTATATGGGGGGGACAGTAATCAGCCCCAGCATTTT.

The CDR3 coding sequence is TGTGCCAGCAGCTTTGGCCGAGGGACAGGGTCGGTTTCACCCCTCCACTTT. Translating it yields CASSFGRGTGSVSPLHF. The J gene is TRBJ1-6, the V gene TRBV7-2; 9 bases are a match to TRBD1. Germline V gene lookup returns CDR1 SGHTA and CDR2 FQGNSA. The CDR3 runs 17 residues. J was trimmed by 9 bases and V by 3 bases; bases with no gene match: 12.